A selection of T cell receptor beta chains follows, all from one sample in a study of T cell responses to AZD1222 COVID-19 vaccine. Generated by immunoSEQ multiplex PCR, the TCRdb table keeps only in-frame clones and is missing some. Of about 94,000 clones in the sample, around 89% are singletons; the top ten hold 9.5% to 13%. The sample in question was peripheral blood, obtained 28 days after the second AZD1222 dose. The receptors here all came from an adult who received the AZD1222 COVID-19 vaccine. CDR3s include the opening cysteine and the closing phenylalanine or tryptophan.

>TRBV25-1|TRBJ2-1
CASRGLSPYNEQFF
>TRBV5-1|TRBJ1-2
CASSSRTVDGYTF
>TRBV6-5|TRBJ1-4
CASRDVLGTNEKLFF
>TRBV28|TRBJ1-2
CASSLTGGFGYTF
>TRBV18|TRBJ2-3
CASSPSGDDWAGGPSDTQYF
>TRBV10-1|TRBJ2-3
CARRPGSTDTQYF
>TRBV2|TRBJ1-6
CASREQGTNSPLHF
>TRBV7-3|TRBJ2-3
CASSLSGGSTDTQYF
>TRBV28|TRBJ2-3
CASSLGLAGDDTDTQYF
>TRBV3-1/TRBV3-2|TRBJ1-1
CASSLIDRGLTEAFF
>TRBV5-4|TRBJ2-7
CASSLASGFPHEQYF
>TRBV6-4|TRBJ2-1
CASSDSTSGSNEQFF
>TRBV7-9|TRBJ1-1
CASSLTGQGATEAFF
>TRBV28|TRBJ2-3
CASTWGLAITDTQYF
>TRBV7-9|TRBJ1-2
CASSLGDGYTF
>TRBV19|TRBJ2-7
CASSPLSYEQYF
>TRBV11-3|TRBJ2-1
CASSSPGLYNEQFF
>TRBV6-5|TRBJ2-7
CASRNDLPPYEQYF
>TRBV6-4|TRBJ2-3
CASSAEAGGSTDTQYF
>TRBV6-5|TRBJ1-1
CASSYSTAMNTEAFF